The 19 T cell receptor beta chains listed next were all sequenced from one sample in a study of a mutant IDH1 vaccine in newly diagnosed glioma. These TCRs' antigens remain unknown. The sample's time point: week 23, last vaccination. The investigators gave 300 ug of mutant IDH1 20-mer peptide in each vaccine dose, together with topical imiquimod. Using immunoSEQ multiplex PCR, the repertoire was profiled, and TCRdb retains in-frame clones only, with some absent. This sample has approximately 30,000 clones, with roughly four fifths found just once. The input for sequencing was PBMCs, taken from a glioma patient whose treatment included an IDH1 peptide vaccine. The receptor set was obtained from a woman in her twenties or thirties with glioma.

This chain links TRBV5-1 with TRBJ2-7; 7 positions agree with TRBD1. The germline CDR1 and CDR2 sequences are SGHRS and YFSETQ. The V and J ends lost 4 bases and 6 bases, in that order; junction bases with no gene match: 4. The CDR3 is made up of 12 amino acids. This chain's CDR3 is CASSANRGEQYF. The CDR3 DNA follows: TGCGCCAGCAGCGCTAACAGGGGCGAGCAGTACTTC.

V is TRBV6-1 and J is TRBJ2-7; tentatively, D is TRBD2 (7 bases). V lost 5 bases and J 0 bases, leaving 14 bases between the germline ends. This CDR3 comprises 15 residues. Germline V gene lookup returns CDR1 MNHNS and CDR2 SASEGT. Written as DNA, the CDR3 is TGTGCCAGCAGTCATCGGGGGGCCAGCTCCTACGAGCAGTACTTC. Amino acid sequence: CASSHRGASSYEQYF.

This chain links TRBV30 with TRBJ2-7; D is uncertain. V was trimmed by 4 bases and J by 2 bases, leaving 12 bases between them. The CDR3 totals 13 residues. Germline assignment: CDR1 GTSNPN and CDR2 SVGIG (reference sequence). In DNA form, the CDR3 reads TGTGCCTGGAACGCCGCCGGGCCCTACGAGCAGTACTTC. It yields the protein CAWNAAGPYEQYF.

In its sample, this clone was seen once. The chain recombines TRBV7-9 with TRBJ1-1; TRBD1 aligns across 9 bases. CDR1 is SEHNR and CDR2 is FQNEAQ in the germline V gene (reference sequence). This CDR3 has 16 amino acids. Trimming took 5 bases from V and 2 from J; bases not matched to a gene: 9. CDR3 coding DNA: TGTGCCAGCAGCCCCGGACAGGGGAGACTCAACACTGAAGCTTTCTTT. Translating gives CASSPGQGRLNTEAFF.

The chain has TRBV19 and TRBJ2-1; D not certain. The CDR3 consists of 11 residues. Germline CDR1 is LNHDA and CDR2 is SQIVND (reference sequence). The V and J ends lost 8 bases and 4 bases respectively, with 6 bases between them. For the CDR3, the DNA is TGTGCCAGTGAGGAATACAATGAGCAGTTCTTC. Protein product: CASEEYNEQFF.

The chain couples TRBV5-4 to TRBJ2-5; D unclear. Per the germline V gene, CDR1 is SGHNT and CDR2 is YYREEE (reference sequence). The CDR3 has 11 residues. The germline V and J ends were trimmed by 4 bases and 5 bases, with 6 bases remaining between them. CDR3 in DNA: TGTGCCAGCAGCCTGAGGGAGACCCAGTACTTC. It is translated as CASSLRETQYF.

This clone was observed a few times. The V gene is TRBV15, the J gene TRBJ1-4; no reliable D call. Germline loops: CDR1 LNHNV, CDR2 YYDKDF (reference sequence). V lost 6 bases to trimming and J lost 5 bases, with 13 bases between them. This CDR3 region has 14 residues. CDR3 protein: CATRPTLTNEKLFF. For the CDR3, the DNA is TGTGCCACCAGACCGACACTTACCAATGAAAAACTGTTTTTT.

This chain joins TRBV6-1 and TRBJ1-2; TRBD1 might be the D (5 bases). The length of the CDR3 is 14 residues. V dropped 3 bases and J dropped 8 bases, with 16 bases sitting between them. The V gene's germline CDR1 is MNHNS and CDR2 SASEGT. The DNA of the CDR3 is TGTGCCAGCAGTGACAACAGACAGAGGGAAGGCTACACCTTC. As protein: CASSDNRQREGYTF.

This chain links TRBV18 with TRBJ2-3; D might be TRBD1 (6 bases). The CDR3 consists of 16 residues. Trimming left V 0 bases short and J 3 bases short, with 13 bases between. In germline, CDR1 is KGHSH, CDR2 LQKENI. The DNA of the CDR3 is TGTGCCAGCTCACCACCTCAGGGGCAGCGGACAGATACGCAGTATTTT. Translating gives CASSPPQGQRTDTQYF.

V is TRBV5-1 and J is TRBJ1-2; D possibly corresponds to TRBD1 (5 bases). Germline-derived CDR1 and CDR2 are SGHRS and YFSETQ. The CDR3 consists of 14 residues. V lost 3 bases, J lost 5 bases, and 14 bases lay in between. Here the CDR3 DNA reads TGCGCCAGCAGCTCCACTCTCGAGGGGTATGGCTACACCTTC. Residues: CASSSTLEGYGYTF.

The CDR3: CASSLLGEGGTEAFF. The DNA for the CDR3 is TGCGCCAGCAGCTTGCTCGGGGAGGGGGGCACTGAAGCTTTCTTT. The chain employs TRBV5-1 and TRBJ1-1; maybe TRBD1 (6 bases). The CDR3 contains 15 residues. Germline-derived CDR1 and CDR2 are SGHRS and YFSETQ. V lost 1 base, J lost 4 bases, and 14 bases lay in between.

This clone was observed a handful of times. The chain joins TRBV5-1 to TRBJ1-1; tentatively, D is TRBD1 (5 bases). The CDR3 length is 14 residues. Looked up from germline, CDR1 is SGHRS and CDR2 is YFSETQ. V was trimmed by 3 bases and J by 1 base, leaving 10 bases between them. CDR3 coding DNA: TGCGCCAGCAGCTCCCGGACAACGAACACTGAAGCTTTCTTT. Protein: CASSSRTTNTEAFF.

This clone was counted once. The CDR3 bases are TGTGCCAGTAGTATAGCTGGAAGCACAGATACGCAGTATTTT. This gives the protein CASSIAGSTDTQYF. The chain has TRBV19 and TRBJ2-3; D remains ambiguous. The germline V and J ends were trimmed by 1 base and 0 bases, with 5 bases remaining between them. CDR3 length: 14 residues. Germline loops: CDR1 LNHDA, CDR2 SQIVND (reference sequence).

The chain joins TRBV6-4 to TRBJ2-3; D is perhaps TRBD2 (5 bases). V shed 8 bases and J shed 1 base, with 16 bases lying between them. Germline lookup yields CDR1 MRHNA and CDR2 SNTAGT. This CDR3 has 15 amino acids. The CDR3 DNA follows: TGTGCCAGCTGCCCCGCGAGGCGGGGCACAGATACGCAGTATTTT. It yields the protein CASCPARRGTDTQYF.

V is TRBV5-8 and J is TRBJ1-6, with TRBD1 as a possible D gene (5 bases). The CDR3 is made up of 14 amino acids. Looked up from germline, CDR1 is SGHTS and CDR2 is YDEGEE. Trimming took off 1 base at V and 4 bases at J, with 6 bases between the two ends. The CDR3 spells CASSLRGYNSPLHF. CDR3 DNA: TGTGCCAGCAGCTTGAGGGGTTATAATTCACCCCTCCACTTT.

This clone is labeled medium-sized. The V and J genes are TRBV5-1 and TRBJ1-1, with 7 bases aligning to TRBD1. There are 16 residues in the CDR3. V was clipped by 4 bases and J by 2 bases; unmatched bases: 11. Germline CDR1 SGHRS, CDR2 YFSETQ. CDR3 nucleotide sequence: TGCGCCAGCAGCCCCAATCAACAGGGGAGAAACACTGAAGCTTTCTTT. Translating it yields CASSPNQQGRNTEAFF.

The chain employs TRBV7-2 and TRBJ1-2, with D possibly TRBD1 on 5 matching bases. Trimming stripped 5 bases from V and 2 bases from J, with 9 bases between. The CDR3 extends over 13 amino acids. CDR1 is SGHTA and CDR2 is FQGNSA in the germline V gene. The CDR3 loop reads CASSPQENYGYTF. CDR3 in DNA: TGTGCCAGCAGCCCACAGGAGAACTATGGCTACACCTTC.

This clone has just one count. The gene calls are TRBV6-1 and TRBJ1-1; tentative D call: TRBD1 (6 bases). Germline CDR1 and CDR2: MNHNS and SASEGT. The CDR3 consists of 15 residues. The germline V and J ends were trimmed by 5 bases and 4 bases, with 17 bases remaining between them. The CDR3 DNA reads as TGTGCCAGCAGTCAACTAACAGGGTTGATCACTGAAGCTTTCTTT. The encoded protein is CASSQLTGLITEAFF.

There are a few counts of this clone. The rearrangement uses TRBV7-2 and TRBJ1-1; D is uncertain. Per germline, CDR1 SGHTA and CDR2 FQGNSA. The CDR3 is 14 residues long. V lost 5 bases, J lost 1 base, and 11 bases lay in between. The DNA for the CDR3 is TGTGCCAGCAGCCCTAGAGCCCCGAACACTGAAGCTTTCTTT. As protein: CASSPRAPNTEAFF.